The rows below give T cell receptor beta chains drawn from one sample of a study of blood T cell repertoires in COVID-19. TCRdb's copy holds only in-frame clones and misses some; the assay was immunoSEQ multiplex PCR. Among about 160,000 clones listed, about 80% were seen once. The sequenced sample was peripheral blood. The receptors stem from a man in his 60s with acute or convalescent COVID-19. The CDR3 runs from the conserved cysteine through the conserved F or W. A D gene is named only where the DNA matches it firmly. Not all rows give a size; the values are once, few, many and, for expanded clones, a class.

>.|.|TRBJ1-1|TRBV9
TGTGCCAGCAGCCTACGGACGGCCGGGGCTGAAGCTTTCTTT
CASSLRTAGAEAFF
>TRBD2|.|TRBJ2-1|TRBV19
TGTGCCAGTAGTACCCCCGGGACTAGCGGGAGCTCCTACAATGAGCAGTTCTTC
CASSTPGTSGSSYNEQFF
>TRBD1|.|TRBJ2-5|TRBV4-3
TGCGCCAGCAGCCTCACAGGGGCCCCCCAAGAGGGCCAGTACTTC
CASSLTGAPQEGQYF
>TRBD1|.|TRBJ1-2|TRBV29-1
TGCAGCGTTGGCCAGGGACAGGGTCTATCCCGAGGCTATGGCTACACCTTC
CSVGQGQGLSRGYGYTF
>TRBD1|.|TRBJ2-5|TRBV24-1
TGTGCCACCAGTGACCCACGACAGGGTCACCAAGAGACCCAGTACTTC
CATSDPRQGHQETQYF
>.|once|TRBJ2-3|TRBV9
TGTGCCAGCAGCGTAGTGGACTCCGCGCATCTTACGCAGTATTTT
CASSVVDSAHLTQYF
>TRBD2|.|TRBJ2-5|TRBV10-3
TGTGCCCTTTCCGCCGGGACTAGGGGAGGGGAGACCCAGTACTTC
CALSAGTRGGETQYF
>TRBD2|.|TRBJ2-5|TRBV3-1/TRBV3-2
TGTGCCAGCAGCCGAAAGGCGGGGGGGCGGGAGACCCAGTACTTC
CASSRKAGGRETQYF
>TRBD1|.|TRBJ1-5|TRBV19
TGTGCCAGTTCCGGACAGGCTAGCAATCAGCCCCAGCATTTT
CASSGQASNQPQHF
>.|.|TRBJ2-1|TRBV12-3/TRBV12-4
TGTGCCAGCAGTTTTCTAGTAGGGGATGAGCAGTTCTTC
CASSFLVGDEQFF
>TRBD1|.|TRBJ1-2|TRBV24-1
TGTGCCACCAGTGACCCCCAGACAGGGGAATATGGCTACACCTTC
CATSDPQTGEYGYTF
>.|.|TRBJ1-1|TRBV7-7
TGTGCCAGCAGCCATGATAGAAACACTGAAGCTTTCTTT
CASSHDRNTEAFF
>TRBD1|.|TRBJ1-1|TRBV12-5
TGTGCTAGTGAGACAGGGGGAAGAAACGCTGAAGCTTTCTTT
CASETGGRNAEAFF
>TRBD1|.|TRBJ2-1|TRBV27
TGTGCCAGCAGACTCCGACAGGGGTTATACTATGAGCAGTTCTTC
CASRLRQGLYYEQFF
>.|.|TRBJ2-5|TRBV9
TGTGCCAGCAGCGTAGCGGGACACCTACAAGAGACCCAGTACTTC
CASSVAGHLQETQYF
>.|.|TRBJ1-1|TRBV6-6
TGTGCCAGCAGTTCCGACAGAGCGAACACTGAAGCTTTCTTT
CASSSDRANTEAFF
>TRBD1|.|TRBJ1-1|TRBV11-2
TGTGCCAGCAAAGGAGAGACAGGGATCACTGAAGCTTTCTTT
CASKGETGITEAFF
>TRBD1|.|TRBJ2-6|TRBV24-1
TGTGCCCCCCCGACAGGGACCAACGTCCTGACTTTC
CAPPTGTNVLTF
>TRBD1|.|TRBJ1-6|TRBV6-5
TGTGCCGGAACGGACAGGGGAGGTTCACCCCTCCACTTT
CAGTDRGGSPLHF
>TRBD2|.|TRBJ2-1|TRBV7-2
TGTGCCAGCAGCTTAGTAGCGGGGGGGATCAATGAGCAGTTCTTC
CASSLVAGGINEQFF
>TRBD2|.|TRBJ2-1|TRBV3-1/TRBV3-2
TGTGCCAGCAGCGAGAGGGAGGGATCCTACAATGAGCAGTTCTTC
CASSEREGSYNEQFF
>.|.|TRBJ1-2|TRBV7-9
TGTGCCAGCAGCTCTCACAGGGACGGAGGCTACACCTTC
CASSSHRDGGYTF